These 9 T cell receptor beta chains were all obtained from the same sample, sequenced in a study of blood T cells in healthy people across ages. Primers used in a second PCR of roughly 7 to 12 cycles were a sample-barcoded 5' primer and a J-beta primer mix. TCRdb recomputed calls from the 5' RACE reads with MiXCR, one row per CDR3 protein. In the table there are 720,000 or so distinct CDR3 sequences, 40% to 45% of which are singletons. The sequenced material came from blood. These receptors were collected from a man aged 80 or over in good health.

CDR3 amino acids: CASSVLARMIDTQYF. The DNA for the CDR3 is TGTGCCAGCAGCGTACTAGCCAGGATGATTGATACGCAGTATTTT. This chain joins TRBV7-9 and TRBJ2-3; TRBD2 might be the D (6 bases). The CDR3 is 15 residues long. Germline assignment: CDR1 SEHNR and CDR2 FQNEAQ (reference sequence). Trimming stripped 5 bases from V and 6 bases from J, with 18 bases between.

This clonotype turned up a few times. The CDR3 DNA sequence: TGTGCCAGCAGCTTAGTGGAGAAGGTCACGAGTCAAGAGACCCAGTACTTC. Translated: CASSLVEKVTSQETQYF. The chain couples TRBV7-6 to TRBJ2-5; D remains unclear. The V end was cut by 1 base, the J end by 2 bases, with 17 bases between. The V gene's germline CDR1 is SGHVS and CDR2 FNYEAQ. This CDR3 comprises 17 residues.

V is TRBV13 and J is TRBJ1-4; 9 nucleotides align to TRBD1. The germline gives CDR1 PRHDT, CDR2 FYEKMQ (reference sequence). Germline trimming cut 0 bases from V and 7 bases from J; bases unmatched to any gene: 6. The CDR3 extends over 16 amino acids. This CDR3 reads CASSLGTGGRSEKLFF. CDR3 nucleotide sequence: TGTGCCAGCAGCTTAGGAACAGGGGGCAGGAGTGAAAAACTGTTTTTT. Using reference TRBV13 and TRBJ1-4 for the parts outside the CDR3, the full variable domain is AAGVIQSPRHLIKEKRETATLKCYPIPRHDTVYWYQQGPGQDPQFLISFYEKMQSDKGSIPDRFSAQQFSDYHSELNMSSLELGDSALYFCASSLGTGGRSEKLFFGSGTQLSVL.

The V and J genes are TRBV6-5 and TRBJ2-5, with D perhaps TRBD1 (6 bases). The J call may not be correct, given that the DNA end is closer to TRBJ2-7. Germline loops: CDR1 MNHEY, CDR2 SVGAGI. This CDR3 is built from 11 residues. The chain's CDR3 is CATVQGYEQYF. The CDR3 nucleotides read TGTGCCACCGTACAGGGTTACGAGCAGTACTTC.

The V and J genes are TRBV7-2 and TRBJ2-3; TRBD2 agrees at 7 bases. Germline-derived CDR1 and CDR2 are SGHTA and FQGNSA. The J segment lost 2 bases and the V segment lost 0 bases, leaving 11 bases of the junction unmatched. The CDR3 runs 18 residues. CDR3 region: CASSLAGRAGILTDTQYF. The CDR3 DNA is TGTGCCAGCAGCTTAGCGGGGCGAGCGGGGATCCTCACAGATACGCAGTATTTT.

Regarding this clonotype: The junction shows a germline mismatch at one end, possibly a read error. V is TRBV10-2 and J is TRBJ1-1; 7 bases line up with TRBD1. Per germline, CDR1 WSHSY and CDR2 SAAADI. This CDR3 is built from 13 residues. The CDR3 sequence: CTSSRQGSTEAFF. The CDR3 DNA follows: TGCACCAGCAGTCGACAGGGTAGCACTGAAGCTTTCTTT.

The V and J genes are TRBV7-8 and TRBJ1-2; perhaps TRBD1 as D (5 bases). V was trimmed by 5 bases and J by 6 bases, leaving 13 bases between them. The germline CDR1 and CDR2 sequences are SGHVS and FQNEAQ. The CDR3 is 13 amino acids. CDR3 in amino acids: CASSPIRDHGYTF. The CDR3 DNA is TGTGCCAGCAGCCCGATCAGGGATCATGGCTACACCTTC.

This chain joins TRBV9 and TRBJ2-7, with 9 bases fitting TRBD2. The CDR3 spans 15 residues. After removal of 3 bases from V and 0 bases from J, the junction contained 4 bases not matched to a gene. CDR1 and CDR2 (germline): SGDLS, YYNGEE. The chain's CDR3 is CASSAAGGHSYEQYF. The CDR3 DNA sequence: TGTGCCAGCAGCGCAGCGGGGGGCCACTCCTACGAGCAGTACTTC.

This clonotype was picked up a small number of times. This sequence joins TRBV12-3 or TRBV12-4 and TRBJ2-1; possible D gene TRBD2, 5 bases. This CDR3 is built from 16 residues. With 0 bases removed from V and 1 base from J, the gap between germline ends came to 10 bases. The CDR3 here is CASSLALLASYNEQFF. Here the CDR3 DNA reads TGTGCCAGCAGTTTAGCGCTGCTAGCTTCCTACAATGAGCAGTTCTTC.